Each of the 19 T cell receptor beta chains below was sequenced from the same sample in a study of cytomegalovirus exposure and HLA in healthy donors. The PCR used 60 Vbeta and 13 Jbeta primers. The repertoire was sequenced with immunoSEQ multiplex PCR; TCRdb's copy has only in-frame clones and lacks some. There are tens of thousands of clones in the sample; around four fifths occur only once, and roughly 3.2% lies in the top ten. The sample comprised PBMCs. The source of these receptors is a man in his forties or fifties in good health and CMV-seropositive.

The chain joins TRBV30 to TRBJ1-2, with a weak D call TRBD1 (5 bases). V was pared by 3 bases and J by 8 bases, with 13 bases between. This CDR3 spans 12 amino acids. CDR1 is GTSNPN, CDR2 SVGIG, per germline (reference sequence). CDR3 DNA sequence: TGTGCCTGGAGACCCCCTGGGGGGGGCTACACCTTC. This translates into CAWRPPGGGYTF.

V is TRBV7-3 and J is TRBJ2-5; D not certain. This CDR3 region has 15 residues. V was cut by 3 bases and J by 3 bases, with 14 bases left in between. CDR1 and CDR2 from the germline V gene are SGHTA and FQGTGA. This CDR3 is CASSLLGSPEETQYF. The CDR3 DNA follows: TGTGCCAGCAGCTTGCTGGGCTCCCCGGAAGAGACCCAGTACTTC.

The CDR3 DNA follows: TGCAGCGTTGAAGATCCGGCAGGGGGAACTGAAGCTTTCTTT. Protein product: CSVEDPAGGTEAFF. J is TRBJ1-1 and V is TRBV29-1, with 7 bases matching TRBD1. The CDR3 spans 14 residues. Trimming removed 0 bases from V and 5 bases from J; junction bases left unmatched: 6. Germline V gene sequence: CDR1 SQVTM, CDR2 ANQGSEA.

This clone was seen more than once but under ten times. The chain links TRBV4-1 to TRBJ2-3, with TRBD2 matching over 8 bases. Germline lookup yields CDR1 MGHRA and CDR2 YSYEKL. Trimming removed 3 bases from V and 2 bases from J; junction bases left unmatched: 10. The CDR3 spans 17 residues. The CDR3 DNA is TGCGCCAGCAGCCACACCCTTACTAGCGGCCCCACAGATACGCAGTATTTT. It encodes CASSHTLTSGPTDTQYF.

This clone was counted only a few times. This rearrangement joins TRBV11-1 to TRBJ2-1, with D perhaps matching TRBD2 (7 bases). The CDR3 has 15 residues. Germline assignment: CDR1 SGHAT and CDR2 FQDESV (reference sequence). V was shortened by 0 bases and J by 9 bases, with 15 bases between the two germline ends. CDR3 nucleotides: TGTGCCAGCAGCTTAGCGTCGGGGGGCCAGGGTGAGCAGTTCTTC. It encodes CASSLASGGQGEQFF.

The V and J genes are TRBV9 and TRBJ2-7; D perhaps matches TRBD1 (5 bases). There are 14 residues in the CDR3. The germline V and J ends were trimmed by 0 bases and 0 bases, with 7 bases remaining between them. The germline CDR1 and CDR2 sequences are SGDLS and YYNGEE. CDR3 nucleotides: TGTGCCAGCAGCGTAGTCGACAGCTCCTACGAGCAGTACTTC. This codes for CASSVVDSSYEQYF.

The chain combines TRBV7-2 with TRBJ1-3; possible D gene TRBD1, 6 bases. The V end lost 5 bases, the J end lost 0 bases, and 11 bases lay between the germline ends. CDR3 length equals 15 residues. Germline V CDR1 and CDR2: SGHTA, FQGNSA. CDR3 sequence: CASSPTGLSGNTIYF. CDR3 DNA sequence: TGTGCCAGCAGCCCCACAGGGCTCTCTGGAAACACCATATATTTT.

This rearrangement joins TRBV7-2 to TRBJ2-4; D not resolved. The CDR3 consists of 12 residues. The germline gives CDR1 SGHTA, CDR2 FQGNSA. The V gene lost 7 bases and the J gene lost 7 bases, with 11 bases spanning the gap. The CDR3 DNA follows: TGTGCCAGCACCCCCCAGGCGAACATTCAGTACTTC. Protein sequence: CASTPQANIQYF.

The V and J genes are TRBV6-5 and TRBJ2-2; D call uncertain. V was pared by 5 bases and J by 5 bases, with 3 bases between. CDR1 and CDR2 (germline): MNHEY, SVGAGI. The CDR3 length is 11 residues. The CDR3 is CASSHTGELFF. The CDR3 bases are TGTGCCAGCAGTCATACCGGGGAGCTGTTTTTT.

The CDR3 nucleotides read TGCGCCAGCAGCCGAGGCCAACCGGGGTCAGAGACCCAGTACTTC. Protein: CASSRGQPGSETQYF. The V gene is TRBV4-1, the J gene TRBJ2-5; D perhaps matches TRBD2 (5 bases). Germline lookup yields CDR1 MGHRA and CDR2 YSYEKL. This CDR3 is 15 amino acids long. V dropped 4 bases and J dropped 4 bases, with 16 bases sitting between them.

The table lists this clone with a few counts. The J gene is TRBJ1-3, the V gene TRBV7-2; no reliable D call. V lost 1 base and J 2 bases, leaving 9 bases between the germline ends. This CDR3 contains 15 residues. Germline V gene sequence: CDR1 SGHTA, CDR2 FQGNSA. CDR3 nucleotide sequence: TGTGCCAGCAGCTTAGGAGGGAATACTGGAAACACCATATATTTT. Protein sequence: CASSLGGNTGNTIYF.

The rearrangement links TRBV2 to TRBJ1-1; D gene ambiguous. This CDR3 comprises 11 residues. Germline loops: CDR1 SNHLY, CDR2 FYNNEI. The V gene lost 7 bases and the J gene lost 6 bases, with 9 bases spanning the gap. The CDR3 spells CASTRGSEAFF. As DNA, the CDR3 is TGTGCCAGCACGCGGGGATCTGAAGCTTTCTTT.

This clone was picked up one time. This chain uses TRBV9 with TRBJ2-3, with TRBD1 identical over 9 bases. CDR1 and CDR2 from the germline V gene are SGDLS and YYNGEE. Trimming cost V 3 bases and J 4 bases; bases outside gene matches: 6. This CDR3 is built from 15 residues. The CDR3 here is CASSGGDRVADTQYF. For the CDR3, the DNA is TGTGCCAGCAGCGGGGGGGACAGGGTAGCAGATACGCAGTATTTT.

About this clone itself: The junction shows a germline mismatch at one end, possibly a read error. The V and J genes are TRBV7-7 and TRBJ2-3; weak D call: TRBD2 (6 bases). This CDR3 has 15 residues. Looked up from germline, CDR1 is SSHAT and CDR2 is FNYEAQ (reference sequence). This CDR3 is CASSLGLPGGDTQYF. DNA for the CDR3: TGTGCTAGCAGCTTGGGGTTACCCGGGGGAGATACGCAGTATTTT.

The rearrangement links TRBV25-1 to TRBJ2-1; D is undetermined. V was pared by 5 bases and J by 1 base, with 12 bases between. CDR3 length: 15 residues. CDR1 and CDR2 (germline): MGHDK, SYGVNS. The CDR3, as DNA: TGTGCCAGCAGTCTTTTCCACGGGTCCTACAATGAGCAGTTCTTC. Its translation is CASSLFHGSYNEQFF.

The J gene is TRBJ2-7, the V gene TRBV18, with D tentatively TRBD1 (6 bases). The germline gives CDR1 KGHSH, CDR2 LQKENI. This CDR3 region has 15 residues. Trimming stripped 0 bases from V and 9 bases from J, with 18 bases between. Written as DNA, the CDR3 is TGTGCCAGCTCACCACCGTATGGACAGCGGTTTTGGCAGTACTTC. This encodes CASSPPYGQRFWQYF. Complete variable domain (other parts from reference TRBV18 and TRBJ2-7): NAGVMQNPRHLVRRRGQEARLRCSPMKGHSHVYWYRQLPEEGLKFMVYLQKENIIDESGMPKERFSAEFPKEGPSILRIQQVVRGDSAAYFCASSPPYGQRFWQYFGPGTRLTVT.

Remarks on this clone: The germline gene is not matched at one end of the junction; a read error may be the cause. CDR3 sequence reads: CASSDRSLGGYTF. The CDR3 nucleotides read TGTGCCAGCAGTGATCGGAGTCTCGGTGGCTACACCTTT. This chain joins TRBV2 and TRBJ1-2; no definite D call. CDR1 SNHLY and CDR2 FYNNEI come from the germline V gene. CDR3 length: 13 residues.

This chain connects TRBV7-9 to TRBJ2-1, with D hard to call. V lost 4 bases and J 1 base, leaving 8 bases between the germline ends. The CDR3 consists of 14 residues. Germline CDR1 SEHNR, CDR2 FQNEAQ (reference sequence). The CDR3 DNA is TGTGCCAGCAGCTCCAGCAGGTCCTACAATGAGCAGTTCTTC. Protein product: CASSSSRSYNEQFF. Filled out from reference TRBV7-9 and TRBJ2-1, the complete variable domain reads DTGVSQNPRHKITKRGQNVTFRCDPISEHNRLYWYRQTLGQGPEFLTYFQNEAQLEKSRLLSDRFSAERPKGSFSTLEIQRTEQGDSAMYLCASSSSRSYNEQFFGPGTRLTVL.

The CDR3 loop is CASISSGSTNEQFF. Here the CDR3 DNA reads TGTGCCAGCATCTCTAGCGGGAGTACCAATGAGCAGTTCTTC. The chain couples TRBV7-2 to TRBJ2-1, with TRBD2 matching 10 bases. In germline, CDR1 is SGHTA, CDR2 FQGNSA. This CDR3 comprises 14 residues. The junction had 6 bases not matched to a gene; V was cut back by 7 bases and J by 6 bases.